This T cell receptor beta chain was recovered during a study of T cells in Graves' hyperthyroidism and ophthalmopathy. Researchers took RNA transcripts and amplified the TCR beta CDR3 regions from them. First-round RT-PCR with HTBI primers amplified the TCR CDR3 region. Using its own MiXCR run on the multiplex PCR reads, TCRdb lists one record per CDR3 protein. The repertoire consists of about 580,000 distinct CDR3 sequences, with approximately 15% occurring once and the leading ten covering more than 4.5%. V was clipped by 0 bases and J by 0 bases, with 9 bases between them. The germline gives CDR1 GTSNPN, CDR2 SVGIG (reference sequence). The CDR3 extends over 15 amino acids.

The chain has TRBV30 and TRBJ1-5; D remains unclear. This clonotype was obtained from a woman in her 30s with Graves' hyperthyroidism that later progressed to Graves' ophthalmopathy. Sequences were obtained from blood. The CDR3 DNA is TGTGCCTGGAGTGTACGAGGGAATAGCAATCAGCCCCAGCATTTT. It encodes CAWSVRGNSNQPQHF.